The TCR beta chain under discussion was sequenced for a study of cytotoxic CD8 clonotypes in ibrutinib-treated CLL. Only one count was recorded for this clone. Germline values: CDR1 KGHSH, CDR2 LQKENI. The CDR3 runs to 15 residues. The J segment lost 2 bases and the V segment lost 7 bases, leaving 9 bases of the junction unmatched. The assay was immunoSEQ multiplex PCR, and TCRdb's table has in-frame clones only and misses some. Counted here are some 130,000 clones, roughly 88% occurring once; the ten biggest clones make up roughly 2%. This clonotype was obtained from a human donor with chronic lymphocytic leukemia. The V call is TRBV18, the J call TRBJ2-7, with TRBD1 matching 9 bases. The starting material was PBMCs, obtained after 24 months of ibrutinib treatment. Written as DNA, the CDR3 is TGTGCCAGCTTACCCGGGACAGGGTCCCCCTACGAGCAGTACTTC. Translation: CASLPGTGSPYEQYF.